The clone carrying this T cell receptor beta chain is deemed medium-sized. Semi-nested PCR with Nested Universal Primer A followed constant-region reverse priming of full-length variable regions. MiXCR was run by TCRdb on the 5' RACE reads, yielding one entry per CDR3 protein. The data show approximately 8,600 distinct CDR3 sequences, 16% seen once. The source is a female donor with breast cancer. Sequenced sample: memory CD4+ T cells sorted from blood. Subset indicated: memory CD4+ T cells, CD4+CD45RO+CD25-.

CDR3 bases: TGTGCCAGCAGCGTGGCCGGGGAGCTGTTTTTT. This encodes CASSVAGELFF. This chain links TRBV11-2 with TRBJ2-2; no definite D call. Germline CDR1 SGHAT, CDR2 FQNNGV. Between the trimmed V and J ends, which lost 5 bases and 6 bases, there was a span of 4 bases. CDR3 length: 11 amino acids.